Listed here is a single T cell receptor beta chain. The data stem from a study of blood T cell repertoires in COVID-19. Across the study: T cells, B-cell-depleted T cells, or PBMCs supplied cDNA or gDNA.

Generated by immunoSEQ multiplex PCR, the TCRdb table keeps only in-frame clones and is missing some. Among some 150,000 clones listed, 86% were seen once. Germline CDR1 reads SGDLS; CDR2 reads YYNGEE. This CDR3 contains 16 residues. V trimming: 3 bases; J trimming: 4 bases; junction bases outside the gene matches: 7. Across 24 US areas, participants ranged in age from about 18 to 100 years. Recovered status applied to Cohort 3 donors who had two consecutive negative PCRs. It also applied to those with clearance or with symptom resolution. What was sequenced was PBMCs or T cells enriched from blood (not recorded which). This chain links TRBV9 with TRBJ2-2; 9 nucleotides align to TRBD1. The TCR comes from a man aged 45-65 years who had recovered from COVID-19. As DNA, the CDR3 is TGTGCCAGCAGCGCTCGGACAGGGGCACCCACCGGGGAGCTGTTTTTT. Residues: CASSARTGAPTGELFF.